This is a list of T cell receptor beta chains from one sample in a study of T cell changes during pregnancy in multiple sclerosis. Repertoires were generated with immunoSEQ multiplex PCR, while TCRdb's copy carries only in-frame clones and drops some. The table records over 25,000 clones, 85% to 90% of them present only once. Sequenced here: CD8+ T cells from peripheral blood mononuclear cells, sampled before pregnancy. The receptor source for this set is a female donor with multiple sclerosis, enrolled in a pregnancy study. CDR3s include the opening cysteine and the closing phenylalanine or tryptophan. D genes are given only for firm matches. Some rows mark clone size as missing; the rest say once, few, many or name a class of expanded clone.

J gene: TRBJ2-4
V gene: TRBV7-9
D gene: TRBD1
clone size: NA
CDR3 protein: CASGYGTALQNIQYF
CDR3 DNA: TGTGCCAGCGGGTACGGGACAGCCCTTCAAAACATTCAGTACTTC

J gene: TRBJ1-1
V gene: TRBV15
D gene: NA
clone size: NA
CDR3 protein: CATSSPGAHTEAFF
CDR3 DNA: TGTGCCACCAGCAGCCCTGGGGCCCACACTGAAGCTTTCTTT

J gene: TRBJ2-7
V gene: TRBV14
D gene: TRBD1
clone size: NA
CDR3 protein: CASSPTGGGEQYF
CDR3 DNA: TGTGCCAGCAGCCCAACAGGGGGAGGCGAGCAGTACTTC

J gene: TRBJ1-5
V gene: TRBV6-6
D gene: NA
clone size: NA
CDR3 protein: CASLPGGNQPQHF
CDR3 DNA: TGTGCCAGTCTTCCGGGGGGGAATCAGCCCCAGCATTTT

J gene: TRBJ2-7
V gene: TRBV7-6
D gene: NA
clone size: NA
CDR3 protein: CASSTETANSGVNYEQYF
CDR3 DNA: TGTGCCAGCAGCACCGAAACCGCAAACTCGGGGGTCAACTACGAGCAGTACTTC

J gene: TRBJ2-3
V gene: TRBV4-2
D gene: NA
clone size: NA
CDR3 protein: CASSQAPRAGATDTQYF
CDR3 DNA: TGTGCCAGCAGCCAAGCCCCCCGGGCGGGTGCCACAGATACGCAGTATTTT

J gene: TRBJ2-1
V gene: TRBV15
D gene: TRBD2
clone size: NA
CDR3 protein: CATSNVAGAYNEQFF
CDR3 DNA: TGTGCCACCAGCAACGTAGCGGGGGCCTACAATGAGCAGTTCTTC

J gene: TRBJ1-4
V gene: TRBV25-1
D gene: NA
clone size: NA
CDR3 protein: CASSDWAENNEKLFF
CDR3 DNA: TGTGCCAGCAGTGATTGGGCAGAAAACAATGAAAAACTGTTTTTT

J gene: TRBJ1-5
V gene: TRBV10-2
D gene: NA
clone size: NA
CDR3 protein: CASSDEGWGNQPQHF
CDR3 DNA: TGCGCCAGCAGTGATGAGGGTTGGGGCAATCAGCCCCAGCATTTT

J gene: TRBJ2-7
V gene: TRBV2
D gene: TRBD2
clone size: once
CDR3 protein: CASSAGGFSYEQYF
CDR3 DNA: TGTGCCAGCAGTGCCGGGGGGTTCTCCTACGAGCAGTACTTC

J gene: TRBJ2-3
V gene: TRBV27
D gene: TRBD2
clone size: NA
CDR3 protein: CASSLSGGSTDTQYF
CDR3 DNA: TGTGCCAGCAGTTTAAGCGGGGGTAGCACAGATACGCAGTATTTT

J gene: TRBJ1-5
V gene: TRBV5-6
D gene: NA
clone size: NA
CDR3 protein: CASSPGGNQPQHF
CDR3 DNA: TGTGCCAGCAGCCCGGGGGGTAATCAGCCCCAGCATTTT

J gene: TRBJ1-4
V gene: TRBV27
D gene: TRBD1
clone size: NA
CDR3 protein: CASSSPDRGDSGLFF
CDR3 DNA: TGTGCCAGCAGTTCACCTGACAGGGGGGATTCGGGACTGTTTTTT

J gene: TRBJ1-1
V gene: TRBV7-2
D gene: TRBD1
clone size: NA
CDR3 protein: CASSFASVTGVNTEAFF
CDR3 DNA: TGTGCCAGCAGCTTCGCGTCGGTTACAGGGGTGAACACTGAAGCTTTCTTT

J gene: TRBJ2-7
V gene: TRBV21-1
D gene: NA
clone size: NA
CDR3 protein: CAIPAGSYEQYF
CDR3 DNA: TGTGCCATCCCAGCCGGGTCCTACGAGCAGTACTTC

J gene: TRBJ2-3
V gene: TRBV30
D gene: TRBD2
clone size: NA
CDR3 protein: CAWSVTSDYTDTQYF
CDR3 DNA: TGTGCCTGGAGTGTGACTAGCGATTACACAGATACGCAGTATTTT